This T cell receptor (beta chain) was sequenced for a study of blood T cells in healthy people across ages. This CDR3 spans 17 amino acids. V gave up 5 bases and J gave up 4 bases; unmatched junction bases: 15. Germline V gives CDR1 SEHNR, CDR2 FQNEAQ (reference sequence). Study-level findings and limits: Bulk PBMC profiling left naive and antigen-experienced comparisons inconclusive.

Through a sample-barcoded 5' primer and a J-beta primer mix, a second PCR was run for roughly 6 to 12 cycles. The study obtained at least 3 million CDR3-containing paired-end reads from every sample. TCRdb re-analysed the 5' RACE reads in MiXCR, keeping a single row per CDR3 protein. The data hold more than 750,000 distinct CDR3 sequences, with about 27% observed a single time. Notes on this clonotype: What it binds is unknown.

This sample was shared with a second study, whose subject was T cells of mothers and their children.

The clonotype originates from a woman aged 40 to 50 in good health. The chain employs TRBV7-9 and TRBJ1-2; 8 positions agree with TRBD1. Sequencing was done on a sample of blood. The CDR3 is CASSPGGPGGLSYGYTF. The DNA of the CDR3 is TGTGCCAGCAGCCCCGGGGGTCCAGGGGGCCTCAGCTATGGCTACACCTTC.